This T cell receptor beta chain was observed in a study of T-cell memory formation after mild COVID-19. Overall study results and limits: Mainly in CM and EM were contracting CD4+ clones; CD8+ were in EMRA. Day 15 to 85 contracting clones showed balanced CD4/CD8; later expanders leaned CD4+. The study detected some responding clones in pre-infection memory, suggesting cross-reactive memory joined.

The authors produced TCR alpha and TCR beta cDNA libraries with sample barcodes and UMIs by 5'RACE using constant-segment primers. TCRdb used MiXCR to reprocess the 5' RACE reads, holding one entry per CDR3 protein. Found here are 350,000 or so distinct CDR3 sequences, 10% to 15% of them singletons; the top ten hold roughly 23%. As concerns this clonotype: Its antigen remains unknown.

V lost 5 bases to trimming and J lost 6 bases, with 11 bases between them. Germline CDR1 and CDR2: DFQATT and SNEGSKA (reference sequence). This CDR3 spans 12 amino acids. The sample was PBMCs or a T cell subset sorted from them (not recorded which). The V and J genes are TRBV20-1 and TRBJ2-1; D ambiguous. The clonotype comes from a man between 18 and 35 years old who had mild COVID-19 (a few samples of this study predate the infection). Cell type and time point are not known. The CDR3 sequence is CSAQEWGNEQFF. The DNA for the CDR3 is TGCAGTGCTCAGGAGTGGGGCAATGAGCAGTTCTTC.